The clone carrying this TCR beta chain was seen repeatedly, ten times or more. Antigen specificity is unknown. V shed 2 bases and J 5 bases; nucleotides not matched to a gene: 8. This CDR3 contains 16 residues. Germline assignment: CDR1 LGHDT and CDR2 YNNKEL (reference sequence). This sample is part of a study of response to subunit inactivated influenza vaccine. Broader study findings: The authors offered the suggestion that each seasonal influenza vaccination recruits few new T cells.

TCRdb used MiXCR to reprocess the RT-PCR reads, holding one entry per CDR3 protein. Of a few hundred thousand distinct CDR3 sequences listed, 22% are singletons. Sequencing was performed on PBMCs from blood, taken about 20 months after vaccination. This chain links TRBV3-1 with TRBJ1-2; 10 bases fit TRBD1. This TCR came from a man between 50 and 69 years old who received an inactivated influenza vaccine. CDR3 nucleotides: TGTGCCAGCAGCCAACCGCACCCGGGACAGGGGTATGGCTACACCTTC. It codes for CASSQPHPGQGYGYTF.